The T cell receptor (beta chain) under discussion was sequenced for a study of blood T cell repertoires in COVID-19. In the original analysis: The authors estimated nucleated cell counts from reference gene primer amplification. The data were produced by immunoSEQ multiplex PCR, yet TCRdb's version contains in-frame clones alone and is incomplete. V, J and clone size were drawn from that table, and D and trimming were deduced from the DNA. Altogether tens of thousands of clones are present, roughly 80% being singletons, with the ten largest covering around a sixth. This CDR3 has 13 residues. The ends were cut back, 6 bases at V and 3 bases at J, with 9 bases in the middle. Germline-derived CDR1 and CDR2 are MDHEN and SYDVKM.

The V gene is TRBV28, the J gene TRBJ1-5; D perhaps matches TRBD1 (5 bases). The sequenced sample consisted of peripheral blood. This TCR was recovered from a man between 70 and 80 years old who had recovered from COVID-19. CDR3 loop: CASSGGVNQPQHF. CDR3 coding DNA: TGTGCCAGCAGCGGGGGAGTCAATCAGCCCCAGCATTTT.